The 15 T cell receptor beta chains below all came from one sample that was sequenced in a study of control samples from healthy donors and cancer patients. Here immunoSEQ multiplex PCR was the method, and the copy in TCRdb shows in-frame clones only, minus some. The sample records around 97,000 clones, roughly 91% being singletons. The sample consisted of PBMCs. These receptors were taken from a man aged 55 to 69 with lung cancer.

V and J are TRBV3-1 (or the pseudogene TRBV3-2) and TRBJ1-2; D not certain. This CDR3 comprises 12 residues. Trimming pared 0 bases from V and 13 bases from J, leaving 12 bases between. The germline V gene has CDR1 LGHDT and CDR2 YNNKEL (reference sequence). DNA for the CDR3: TGTGCCAGCAGCCAAGATCGAGCTAAGAGCACCTTC. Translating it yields CASSQDRAKSTF.

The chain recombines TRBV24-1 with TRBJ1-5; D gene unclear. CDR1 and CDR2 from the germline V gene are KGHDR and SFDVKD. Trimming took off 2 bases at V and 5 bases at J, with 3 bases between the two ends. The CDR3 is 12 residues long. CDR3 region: CATSDWDQPQHF. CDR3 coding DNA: TGTGCCACCAGTGATTGGGATCAGCCCCAGCATTTT.

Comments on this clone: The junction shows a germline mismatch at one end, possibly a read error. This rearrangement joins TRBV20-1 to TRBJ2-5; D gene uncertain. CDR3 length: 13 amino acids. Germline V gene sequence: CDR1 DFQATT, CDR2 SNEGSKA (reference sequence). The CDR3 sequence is CSASEPIQETQYF. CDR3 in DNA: TGCAGTGCTAGTGAACCGATCCAAGAGACCCAATACTTC.

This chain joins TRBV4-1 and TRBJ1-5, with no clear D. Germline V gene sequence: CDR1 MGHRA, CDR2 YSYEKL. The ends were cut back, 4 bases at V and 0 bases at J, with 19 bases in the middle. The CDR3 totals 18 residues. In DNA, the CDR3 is TGCGCCAGCAGCCTTTATGGCAGGTCCGATGCTAGCAATCAGCCCCAGCATTTT. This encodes CASSLYGRSDASNQPQHF.

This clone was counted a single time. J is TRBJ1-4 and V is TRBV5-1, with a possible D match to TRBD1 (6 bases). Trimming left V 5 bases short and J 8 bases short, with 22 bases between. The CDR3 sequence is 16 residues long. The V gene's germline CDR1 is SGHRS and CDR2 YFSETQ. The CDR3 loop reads CASRAGTQWFEEKLFF. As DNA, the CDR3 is TGCGCCAGCAGGGCAGGGACACAATGGTTCGAGGAAAAACTGTTTTTT.

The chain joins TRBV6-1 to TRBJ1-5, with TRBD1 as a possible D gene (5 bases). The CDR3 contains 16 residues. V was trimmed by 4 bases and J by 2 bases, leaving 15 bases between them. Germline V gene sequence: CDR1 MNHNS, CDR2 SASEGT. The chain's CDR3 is CASSVGVATGNQPQHF. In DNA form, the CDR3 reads TGTGCCAGCAGTGTTGGGGTTGCGACAGGCAATCAGCCCCAGCATTTT.

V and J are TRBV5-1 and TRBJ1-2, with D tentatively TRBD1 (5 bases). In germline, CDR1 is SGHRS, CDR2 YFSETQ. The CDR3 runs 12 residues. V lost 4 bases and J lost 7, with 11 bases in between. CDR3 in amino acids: CASSEDSRGYTF. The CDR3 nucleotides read TGCGCCAGCAGCGAAGACAGTCGTGGCTACACCTTC.

The DNA of the CDR3 is TGTGCTAGTGGTTTGGAGACTCGCACAGATACGCAGTATTTT. Amino acid sequence: CASGLETRTDTQYF. V and J are TRBV12-5 and TRBJ2-3; D is unresolved. Trimming stripped 1 base from V and 1 base from J, with 6 bases between. Germline CDR1 reads LGHNT; CDR2 reads FRNRAP. This CDR3 has 14 amino acids. The full variable domain, in which reference TRBV12-5 and TRBJ2-3 provide the parts outside the CDR3, is DARVTQTPRHKVTEMGQEVTMRCQPILGHNTVFWYRQTMMQGLELLAYFRNRAPLDDSGMPKDRFSAEMPDATLATLKIQPSEPRDSAVYFCASGLETRTDTQYFGPGTRLTVL.

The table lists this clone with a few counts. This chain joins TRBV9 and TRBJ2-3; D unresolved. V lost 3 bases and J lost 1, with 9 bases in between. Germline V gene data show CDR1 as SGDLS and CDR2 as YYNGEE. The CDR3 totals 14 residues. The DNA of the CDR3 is TGTGCCAGCAGCGCTCGGACGGGCACAGATACGCAGTATTTT. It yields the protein CASSARTGTDTQYF.

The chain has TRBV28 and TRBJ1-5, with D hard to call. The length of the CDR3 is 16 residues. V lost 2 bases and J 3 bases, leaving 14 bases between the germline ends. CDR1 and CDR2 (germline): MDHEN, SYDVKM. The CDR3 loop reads CASSLTGNEANQPQHF. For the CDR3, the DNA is TGTGCCAGCAGTTTAACTGGGAACGAGGCCAATCAGCCCCAGCATTTT.

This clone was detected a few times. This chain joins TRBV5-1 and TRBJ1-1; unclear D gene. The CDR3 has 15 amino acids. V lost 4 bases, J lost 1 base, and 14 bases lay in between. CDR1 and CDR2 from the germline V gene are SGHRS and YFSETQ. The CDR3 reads CASSLTQVPNTEAFF. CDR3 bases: TGCGCCAGCAGCCTAACCCAGGTCCCGAACACTGAAGCTTTCTTT.

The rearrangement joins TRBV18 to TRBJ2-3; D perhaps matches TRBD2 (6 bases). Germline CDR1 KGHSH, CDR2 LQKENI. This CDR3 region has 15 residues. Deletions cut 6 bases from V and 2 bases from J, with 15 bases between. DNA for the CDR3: TGTGCCAGCTCGGCAGGGAGGTATCCCACAGATACGCAGTATTTT. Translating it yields CASSAGRYPTDTQYF.

The CDR3 sequence is CASSYGSGAYEQYV. The CDR3 DNA follows: TGTGCCAGCAGCTATGGGAGTGGGGCCTACGAGCAGTACGTC. This chain joins TRBV7-9 and TRBJ2-7; tentatively, D is TRBD2 (5 bases). Trimming pared 4 bases from V and 2 bases from J, leaving 12 bases between. CDR1 is SEHNR, CDR2 FQNEAQ, per germline (reference sequence). The CDR3 is 14 residues long.

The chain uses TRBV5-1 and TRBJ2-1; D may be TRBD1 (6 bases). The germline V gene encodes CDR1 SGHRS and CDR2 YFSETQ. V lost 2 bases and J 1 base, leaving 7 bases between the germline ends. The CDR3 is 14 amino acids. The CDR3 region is CASSFTGSYNEQFF. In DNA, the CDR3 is TGCGCCAGCAGCTTTACAGGGTCCTACAATGAGCAGTTCTTC.

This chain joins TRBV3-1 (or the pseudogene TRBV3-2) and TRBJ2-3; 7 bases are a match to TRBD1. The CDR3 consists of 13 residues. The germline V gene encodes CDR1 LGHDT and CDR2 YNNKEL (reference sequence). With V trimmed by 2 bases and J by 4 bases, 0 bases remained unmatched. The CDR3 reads CASSQQGADTQYF. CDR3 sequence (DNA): TGTGCCAGCAGCCAACAGGGGGCAGATACGCAGTATTTT.